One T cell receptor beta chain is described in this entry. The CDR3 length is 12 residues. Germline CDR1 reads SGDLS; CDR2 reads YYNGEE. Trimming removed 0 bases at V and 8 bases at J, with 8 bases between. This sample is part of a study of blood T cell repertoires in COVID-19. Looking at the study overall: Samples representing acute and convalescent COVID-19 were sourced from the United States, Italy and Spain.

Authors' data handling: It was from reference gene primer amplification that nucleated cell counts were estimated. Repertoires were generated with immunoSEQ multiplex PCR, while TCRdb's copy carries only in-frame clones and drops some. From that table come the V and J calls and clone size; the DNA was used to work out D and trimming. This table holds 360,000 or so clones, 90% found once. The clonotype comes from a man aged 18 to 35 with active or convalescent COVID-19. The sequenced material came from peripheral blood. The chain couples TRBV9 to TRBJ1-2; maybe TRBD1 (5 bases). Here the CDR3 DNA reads TGTGCCAGCAGCGTAGGCGGGGGGGGCTACACCTTC. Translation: CASSVGGGGYTF.